Given below is one T cell receptor beta chain in context. The data belong to a study of control samples from healthy donors and cancer patients. The CDR3 consists of 15 residues. The V and J ends lost 5 bases and 5 bases, in that order; junction bases with no gene match: 9. Germline V CDR1 and CDR2: MNHEY, SMNVEV (reference sequence). Clones were read by immunoSEQ multiplex PCR, and TCRdb kept only the in-frame ones, dropping some. The table lists about 130,000 clones, around 90% of them singletons, with roughly 2.5% in the top ten. The chain joins TRBV27 to TRBJ2-7, with TRBD2 matching 10 bases. The source material was blood. The clonotype originates from a middle-aged man in good health. The CDR3 reads CASSPSGTSAHEQYF. Here the CDR3 DNA reads TGTGCCAGCAGTCCATCCGGGACTAGCGCGCACGAGCAGTACTTC.